The TCR beta chain under discussion was sequenced for a study of monozygotic twins with inflammatory bowel disease (dated by TCRdb to the late 2010s). Study-level background: In total, 28 monozygotic twin pairs made up the full study: 19 Danish pairs, all IBD-discordant, plus nine German pairs, of which four were IBD-concordant and five were IBD-discordant. The search for disease-associated traits relied mainly on comparing IBD patients with their genetically identical healthy co-twins within discordant pairs. Each individual had, on average, about 151 000 unique TCRalpha sequences and 181 000 unique TCRbeta sequences available for analysis. Study-wide findings and limitations: Fewer clonotypes were shared with other individuals by IBD patients than by healthy twins, most markedly in patients showing signs of disease activity. Because patients received different immunosuppressive treatments, the repertoires may have picked up extra background noise and variability between individuals. Distinction between different T cell subtypes could not be achieved in the analysis. TCRbeta repertoire diversity, by inverse Simpson index, was decreased in IBD patients compared with their healthy co-twins. The results gave no support for a single strong signal or clonotype linked to IBD. No difference in repertoire similarity was observed between concordant and discordant twins, possibly owing to limited statistical power.

The library was prepared using 5' RACE. The input for every TCR library was 3,500 to 4,500 ng of total RNA. For each sample, cDNA was synthesized in eight separate reactions using SMARTScribe reverse transcriptase. During cDNA synthesis, unique molecular identifiers containing a 6-nucleotide sample barcode were introduced by template switching. Two nested PCRs of approximately 16 and 10 cycles amplified the TCRalpha and TCRbeta cDNA, and bead purification followed each PCR. Before amplification, cDNA was treated with uracil DNA-glycosylase and purified using the QIAquick PCR purification kit. In the second PCR, Illumina TruSeq-compatible adapters and sample-specific barcodes were added. TapeStation and Qubit were used to check library quality and concentration, and roughly 4.8 ng of each library went into the pool. Sequencing of the pooled libraries was done on an Illumina HiSeq2500 single-index Rapid Run using custom sequencing primers and 2 x 100 bp reads. The source study handled its data this way. UMI-based consensus assembly with MiGEC version 1.2.6 was used to correct PCR and sequencing errors. MiXCR version 2.1.1 was used to carry out V(D)J alignment, clonotype assembly and CDR3 extraction. Gene usage, clonotype sharing and MAIT/NKT TCR abundance were normalised by analysing the top 1000, 10 000 and 20 000 clonotypes per sample. Diversity was computed as the inverse Simpson index with the vegan R package after downsampling to 27 000 UMIs. Statistical testing used paired Mann-Whitney U tests on the discordant twin pairs and applied Benjamini-Hochberg correction for multiple testing. TCRdb reprocessed the reads into one record per CDR3 protein sequence, lacking DNA. TCRdb's processing, not the authors', yielded these V and J calls. The table for this sample shows 420,000 or so distinct CDR3 sequences. The ten largest account for approximately 2.3% of the sample.

The germline V gene specifies SGHNT as CDR1 and YENEEA as CDR2. CDR3 length: 20 amino acids, cysteine to phenylalanine. The DNA is not on file. Worth noting for this clonotype: Its antigen is still unknown.

From each donor, an approximately 2.6 ml peripheral blood sample was collected into PAXgene tubes and kept at -80 degrees C. Total RNA was isolated from whole blood with the PAXgene blood miRNA kit on an automated QIAcube, without T cell sorting. Peripheral blood from monozygotic twin pairs who were concordant or discordant for inflammatory bowel disease underwent deep TCRalpha and TCRbeta repertoire profiling using unique molecular barcoding. Smoking habits were recorded for all twin pairs, and individuals were classified as current, former or never smokers. This receptor chain uses TRBV11-3 and TRBJ2-5; TCRdb's assignment of TRBD2 cannot be checked, as there is no DNA. The specimen was blood. This receptor was identified in a human donor with ulcerative colitis or Crohn's disease, or a healthy co-twin of an affected twin (not recorded which). The CDR3 region has the sequence CASSSHTSGRSVGSGETQYF.